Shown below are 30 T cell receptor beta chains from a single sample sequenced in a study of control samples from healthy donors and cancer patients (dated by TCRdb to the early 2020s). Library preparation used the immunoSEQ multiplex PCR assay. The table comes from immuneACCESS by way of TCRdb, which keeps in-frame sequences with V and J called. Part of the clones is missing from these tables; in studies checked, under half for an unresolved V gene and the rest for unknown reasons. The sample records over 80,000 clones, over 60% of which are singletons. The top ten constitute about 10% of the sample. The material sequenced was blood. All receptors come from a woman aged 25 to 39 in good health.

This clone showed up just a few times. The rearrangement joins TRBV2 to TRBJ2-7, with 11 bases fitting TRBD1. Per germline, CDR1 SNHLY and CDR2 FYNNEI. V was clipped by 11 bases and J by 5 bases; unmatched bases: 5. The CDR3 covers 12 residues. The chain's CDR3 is CARGTGGHEQYF. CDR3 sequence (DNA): TGTGCCCGCGGGACAGGGGGTCACGAGCAGTACTTC.

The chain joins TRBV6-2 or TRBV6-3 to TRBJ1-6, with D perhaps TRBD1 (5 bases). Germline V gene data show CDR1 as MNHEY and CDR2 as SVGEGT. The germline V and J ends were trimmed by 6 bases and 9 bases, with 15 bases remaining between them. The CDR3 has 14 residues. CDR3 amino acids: CASSPLTVSSPLHF. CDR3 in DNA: TGTGCCAGCAGCCCCTTGACAGTTTCTTCACCCCTCCACTTT.

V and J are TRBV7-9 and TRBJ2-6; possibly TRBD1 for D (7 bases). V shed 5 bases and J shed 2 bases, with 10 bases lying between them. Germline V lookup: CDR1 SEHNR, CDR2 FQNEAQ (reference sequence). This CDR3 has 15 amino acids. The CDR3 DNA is TGTGCCAGCAGCCAGGGGGGTGCTGGGGCCAACGTCCTGACTTTC. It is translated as CASSQGGAGANVLTF.

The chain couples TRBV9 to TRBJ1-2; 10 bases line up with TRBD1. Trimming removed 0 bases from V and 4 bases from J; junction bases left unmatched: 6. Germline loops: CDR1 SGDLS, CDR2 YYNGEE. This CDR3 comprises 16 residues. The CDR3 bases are TGTGCCAGCAGCGTAGCTCGGGGACAGGGGAGCTATGGCTACACCTTC. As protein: CASSVARGQGSYGYTF. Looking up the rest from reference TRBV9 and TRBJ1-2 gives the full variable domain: DSGVTQTPKHLITATGQRVTLRCSPRSGDLSVYWYQQSLDQGLQFLIQYYNGEERAKGNILERFSAQQFPDLHSELNLSSLELGDSALYFCASSVARGQGSYGYTFGSGTRLTVV.

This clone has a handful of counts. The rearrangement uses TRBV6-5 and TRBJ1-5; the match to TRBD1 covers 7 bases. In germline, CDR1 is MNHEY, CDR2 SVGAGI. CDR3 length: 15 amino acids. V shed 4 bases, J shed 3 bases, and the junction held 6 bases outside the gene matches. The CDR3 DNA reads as TGTGCCAGCAGTTCGACAGGGATGCCCAATCAGCCCCAGCATTTT. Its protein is CASSSTGMPNQPQHF.

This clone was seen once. As DNA, the CDR3 is TGTGCCAGCAGCGTGACTAGCGGGGGTTACGAGCAGTACTTC. As protein: CASSVTSGGYEQYF. The chain combines TRBV7-3 with TRBJ2-7; TRBD2 matches 12 bases. The germline gives CDR1 SGHTA, CDR2 FQGTGA. The CDR3 covers 14 residues. The trim removed 5 bases at V and 4 bases at J, leaving 3 bases unmatched.

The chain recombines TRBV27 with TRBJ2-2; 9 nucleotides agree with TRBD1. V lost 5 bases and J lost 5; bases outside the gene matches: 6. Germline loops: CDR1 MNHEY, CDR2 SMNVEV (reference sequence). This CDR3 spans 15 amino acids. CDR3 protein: CASSPYGQGTGELFF. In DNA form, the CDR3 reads TGTGCCAGCAGTCCTTACGGACAGGGGACCGGGGAGCTGTTTTTT.

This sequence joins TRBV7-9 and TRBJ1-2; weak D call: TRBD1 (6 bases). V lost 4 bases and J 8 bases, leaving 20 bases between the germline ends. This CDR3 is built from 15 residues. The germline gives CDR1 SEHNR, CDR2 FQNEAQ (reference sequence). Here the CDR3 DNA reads TGTGCCAGCAGCTCCCGGGGCGGGGTCGGACAGGGCTACACCTTC. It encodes CASSSRGGVGQGYTF.

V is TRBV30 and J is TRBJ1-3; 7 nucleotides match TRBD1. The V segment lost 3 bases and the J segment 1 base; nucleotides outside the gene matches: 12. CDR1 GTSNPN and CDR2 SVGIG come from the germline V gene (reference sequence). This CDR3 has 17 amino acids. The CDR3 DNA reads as TGTGCCTGGAGCGGAGCGAGGACAGGCGGGTCTGGAAACACCATATATTTT. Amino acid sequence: CAWSGARTGGSGNTIYF.

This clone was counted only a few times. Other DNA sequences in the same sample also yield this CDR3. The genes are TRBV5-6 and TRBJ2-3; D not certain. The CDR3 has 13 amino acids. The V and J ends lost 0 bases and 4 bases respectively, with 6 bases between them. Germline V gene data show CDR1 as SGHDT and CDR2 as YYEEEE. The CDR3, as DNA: TGTGCCAGCAGCTTGGCTATTTCAGATACGCAGTATTTT. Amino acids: CASSLAISDTQYF.

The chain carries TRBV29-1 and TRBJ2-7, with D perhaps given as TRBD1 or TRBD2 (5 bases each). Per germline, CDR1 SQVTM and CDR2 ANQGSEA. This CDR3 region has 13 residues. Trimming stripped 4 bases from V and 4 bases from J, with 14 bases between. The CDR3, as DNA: TGCAGCGTTGTGAGGGACGCAGGTTACGAGCAGTACTTC. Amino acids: CSVVRDAGYEQYF.

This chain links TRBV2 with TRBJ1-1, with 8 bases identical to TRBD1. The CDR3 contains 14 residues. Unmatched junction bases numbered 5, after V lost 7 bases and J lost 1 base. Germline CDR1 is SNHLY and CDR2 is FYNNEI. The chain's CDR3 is CASNPDRANTEAFF. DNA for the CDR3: TGTGCCAGCAACCCGGACAGGGCGAACACTGAAGCTTTCTTT.

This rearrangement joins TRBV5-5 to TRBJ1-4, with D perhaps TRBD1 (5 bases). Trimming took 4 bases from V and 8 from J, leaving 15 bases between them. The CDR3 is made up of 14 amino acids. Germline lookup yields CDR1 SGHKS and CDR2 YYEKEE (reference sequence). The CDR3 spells CASSPGGGAEKLFF. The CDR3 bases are TGTGCCAGCAGCCCTGGGGGAGGGGCCGAAAAACTGTTTTTT.

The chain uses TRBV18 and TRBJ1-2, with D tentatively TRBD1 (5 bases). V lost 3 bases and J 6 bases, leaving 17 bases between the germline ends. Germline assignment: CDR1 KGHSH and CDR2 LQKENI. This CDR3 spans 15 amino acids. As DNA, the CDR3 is TGTGCCAGCTCACCGAGGTCAGGGCTAGAAGATGGCTACACCTTC. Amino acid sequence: CASSPRSGLEDGYTF.

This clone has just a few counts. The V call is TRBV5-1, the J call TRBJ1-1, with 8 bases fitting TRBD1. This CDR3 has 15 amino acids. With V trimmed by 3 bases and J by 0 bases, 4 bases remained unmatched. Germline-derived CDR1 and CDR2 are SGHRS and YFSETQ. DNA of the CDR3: TGCGCCAGCAGCTGGGGGGACAGGATGAACACTGAAGCTTTCTTT. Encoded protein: CASSWGDRMNTEAFF.

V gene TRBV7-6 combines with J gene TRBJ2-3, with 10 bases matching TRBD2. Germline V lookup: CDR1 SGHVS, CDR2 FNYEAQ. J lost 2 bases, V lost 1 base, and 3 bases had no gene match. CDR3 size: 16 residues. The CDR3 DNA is TGTGCCAGCAGCTTAGACAGCGGGGGGGCCACAGATACGCAGTATTTT. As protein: CASSLDSGGATDTQYF. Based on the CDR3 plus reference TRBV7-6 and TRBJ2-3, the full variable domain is GAGVSQSPRYKVTKRGQDVALRCDPISGHVSLYWYRQALGQGPEFLTYFNYEAQQDKSGLPNDRFSAERPEGSISTLTIQRTEQRDSAMYRCASSLDSGGATDTQYFGPGTRLTVL.

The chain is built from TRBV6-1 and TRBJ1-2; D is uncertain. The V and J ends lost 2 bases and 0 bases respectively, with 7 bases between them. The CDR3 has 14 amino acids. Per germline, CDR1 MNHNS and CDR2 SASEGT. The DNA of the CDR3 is TGTGCCAGCAGTGAACGCGGGCCTAACTATGGCTACACCTTC. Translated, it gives CASSERGPNYGYTF.

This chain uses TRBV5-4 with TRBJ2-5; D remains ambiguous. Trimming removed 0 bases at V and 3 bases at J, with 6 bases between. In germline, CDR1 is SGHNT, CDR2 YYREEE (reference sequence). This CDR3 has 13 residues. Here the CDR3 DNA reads TGTGCCAGCAGCTTGGTAGTAAAAGAGACCCAGTACTTC. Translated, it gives CASSLVVKETQYF.

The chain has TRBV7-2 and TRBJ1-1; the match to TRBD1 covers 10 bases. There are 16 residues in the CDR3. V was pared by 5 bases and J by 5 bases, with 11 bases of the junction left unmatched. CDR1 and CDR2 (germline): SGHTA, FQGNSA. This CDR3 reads CASSPRTGGGMTEAFF. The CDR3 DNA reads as TGTGCCAGCAGCCCTCGGACAGGGGGAGGTATGACTGAAGCTTTCTTT.

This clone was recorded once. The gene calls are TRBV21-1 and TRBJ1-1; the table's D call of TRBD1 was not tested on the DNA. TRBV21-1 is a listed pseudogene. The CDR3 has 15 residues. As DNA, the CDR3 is TGTGCCAGCAGCAAAGTCCTCGACAGTAGGACTGAAGCTTTCTTT. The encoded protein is CASSKVLDSRTEAFF.

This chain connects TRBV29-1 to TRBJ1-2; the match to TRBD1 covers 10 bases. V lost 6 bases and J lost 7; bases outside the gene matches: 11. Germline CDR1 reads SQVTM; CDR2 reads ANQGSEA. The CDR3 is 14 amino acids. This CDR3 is CSVRDRGGQGGYTF. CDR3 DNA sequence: TGCAGCGTCCGGGACAGGGGTGGACAAGGTGGCTACACCTTC.

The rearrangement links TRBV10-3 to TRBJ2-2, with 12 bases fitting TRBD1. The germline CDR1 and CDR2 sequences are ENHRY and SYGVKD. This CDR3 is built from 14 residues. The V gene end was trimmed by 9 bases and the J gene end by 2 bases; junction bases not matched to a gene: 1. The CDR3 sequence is CAIGTGGNTGELFF. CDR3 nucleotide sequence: TGTGCCATAGGGACAGGGGGCAACACCGGGGAGCTGTTTTTT.

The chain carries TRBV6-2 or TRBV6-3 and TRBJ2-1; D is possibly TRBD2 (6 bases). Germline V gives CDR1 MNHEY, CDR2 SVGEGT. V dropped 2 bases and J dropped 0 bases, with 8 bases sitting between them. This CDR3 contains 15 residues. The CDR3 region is CASSYRGSSYNEQFF. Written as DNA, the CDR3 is TGTGCCAGCAGTTACCGGGGGAGCTCCTACAATGAGCAGTTCTTC.

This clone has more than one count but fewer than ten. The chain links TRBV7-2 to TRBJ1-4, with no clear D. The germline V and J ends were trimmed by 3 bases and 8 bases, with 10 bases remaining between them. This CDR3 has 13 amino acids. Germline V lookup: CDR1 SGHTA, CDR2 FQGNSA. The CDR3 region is CASSFPLGEKLFF. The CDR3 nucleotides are TGTGCCAGCAGCTTCCCCCTGGGGGAAAAACTGTTTTTT.

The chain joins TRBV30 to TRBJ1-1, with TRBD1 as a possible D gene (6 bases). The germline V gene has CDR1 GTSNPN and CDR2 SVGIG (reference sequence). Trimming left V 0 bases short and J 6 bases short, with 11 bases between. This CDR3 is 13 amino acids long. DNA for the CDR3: TGTGCCTGGAGTGTCAGGGGTCCAGCTGAAGCTTTCTTT. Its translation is CAWSVRGPAEAFF.

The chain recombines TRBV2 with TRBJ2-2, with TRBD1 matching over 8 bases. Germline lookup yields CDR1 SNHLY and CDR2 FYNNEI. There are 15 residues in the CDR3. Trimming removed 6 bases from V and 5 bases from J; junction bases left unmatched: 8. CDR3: CASSETGVGTGELFF. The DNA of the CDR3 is TGTGCCAGCAGCGAGACAGGGGTCGGGACCGGGGAGCTGTTTTTT.

Written as DNA, the CDR3 is TGCGCCAGCACCTACCGGGGGGCAAGGGAGACCCAGTACTTC. Its translation is CASTYRGARETQYF. The chain couples TRBV5-1 to TRBJ2-5; a weak D match, TRBD2 (7 bases). The germline CDR1 and CDR2 sequences are SGHRS and YFSETQ. CDR3 length: 14 residues. Trimming removed 6 bases at V and 5 bases at J, with 17 bases between.

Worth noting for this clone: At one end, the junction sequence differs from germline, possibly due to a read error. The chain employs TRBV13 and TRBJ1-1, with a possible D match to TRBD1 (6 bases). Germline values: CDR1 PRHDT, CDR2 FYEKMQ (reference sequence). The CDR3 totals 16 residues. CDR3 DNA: TGTGCCGGCAGCACCTACAAGGGGGGAATGAACACTGAAGCTTTCTTT. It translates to CAGSTYKGGMNTEAFF.

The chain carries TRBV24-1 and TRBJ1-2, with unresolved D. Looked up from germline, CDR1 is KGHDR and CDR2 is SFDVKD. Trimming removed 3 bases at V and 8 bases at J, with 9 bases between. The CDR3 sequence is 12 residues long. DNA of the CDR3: TGTGCCACCAGTGATGCGTTTGAAGGCTACACCTTC. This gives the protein CATSDAFEGYTF.

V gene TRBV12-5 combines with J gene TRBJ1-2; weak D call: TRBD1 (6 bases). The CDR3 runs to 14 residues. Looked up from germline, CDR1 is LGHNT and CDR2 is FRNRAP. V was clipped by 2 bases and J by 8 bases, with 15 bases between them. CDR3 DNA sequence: TGTGCTAGTGGTTTGCCAGGGGTATCGGAGGGCTACACCTTC. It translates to CASGLPGVSEGYTF.